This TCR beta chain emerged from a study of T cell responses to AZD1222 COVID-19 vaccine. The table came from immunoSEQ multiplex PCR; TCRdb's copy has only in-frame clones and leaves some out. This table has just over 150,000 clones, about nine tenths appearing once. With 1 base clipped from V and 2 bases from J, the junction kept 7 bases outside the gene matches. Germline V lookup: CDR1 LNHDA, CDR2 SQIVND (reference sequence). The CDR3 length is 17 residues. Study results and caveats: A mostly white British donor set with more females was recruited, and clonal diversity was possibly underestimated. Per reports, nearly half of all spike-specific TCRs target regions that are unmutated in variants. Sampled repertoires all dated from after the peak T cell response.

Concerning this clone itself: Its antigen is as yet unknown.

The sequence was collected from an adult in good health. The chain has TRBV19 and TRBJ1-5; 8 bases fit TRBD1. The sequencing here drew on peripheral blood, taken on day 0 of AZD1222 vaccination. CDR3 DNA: TGTGCCAGTAGTATAGTCGCAGGGGGCGAAGGCAATCAGCCCCAGCATTTT. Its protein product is CASSIVAGGEGNQPQHF.